This passage covers 16 T cell receptor beta chains from one sample sequenced in a study of monozygotic twins with inflammatory bowel disease (dated by TCRdb to about 2019). The library came from 5' RACE. Sequencing relied on an Illumina HiSeq 2500. TCRdb reprocessed the reads, and each CDR3 protein sequence is entered once, without DNA. This specimen's table enumerates over 110,000 distinct CDR3 sequences. The ten most abundant clones make up under 2.5% of the sample. Material: blood. These receptor sequences come from a human donor with ulcerative colitis or Crohn's disease, or a healthy co-twin of an affected twin (not recorded which).

This chain connects TRBV4-3 to TRBJ2-4; TCRdb's D call of TRBD2 is untestable without DNA. The CDR3 runs to 15 residues. Germline V gene sequence: CDR1 LGHNA, CDR2 YSLEER. CDR3 protein: CASSQVRGGGNIQYF.

This chain connects TRBV6-2 or TRBV6-3 to TRBJ1-1; TCRdb gives TRBD1 as the D gene, but with no DNA this cannot be confirmed. CDR1 is MNHEY and CDR2 is SVGEGT in the germline V gene. CDR3 length: 14 residues. The CDR3 sequence is CASSYGGERAEAFF.

The CDR3 spells CSADAPGASNQPQHF. The chain combines TRBV20-1 with TRBJ1-5; no DNA is available, so the TRBD1 call from TCRdb remains unchecked. Germline V gene lookup returns CDR1 DFQATT and CDR2 SNEGSKA (reference sequence). CDR3 length equals 15 residues.

V and J are TRBV6-5 and TRBJ1-2; TCRdb reports TRBD1, a call that lacks DNA to check it against. This CDR3 comprises 17 residues. Germline-derived CDR1 and CDR2 are MNHEY and SVGAGI. The CDR3 reads CASSYSGQGIINYGYTF.

The chain is built from TRBV5-1 and TRBJ1-6; lacking DNA, the TRBD1 call made by TCRdb goes unchecked. The CDR3 covers 19 residues. Germline lookup yields CDR1 SGHRS and CDR2 YFSETQ. The CDR3 sequence: CASSSSLQQGRPYNSPLHF.

The chain couples TRBV11-2 to TRBJ1-4; TCRdb names TRBD1, which stays unverified in the absence of DNA. Germline lookup yields CDR1 SGHAT and CDR2 FQNNGV. This CDR3 has 18 amino acids. The CDR3 here is CASSSKTGGLATNEKLFF.

The chain is built from TRBV3-1 and TRBJ1-1. Germline CDR1 reads LGHDT; CDR2 reads YNNKEL (reference sequence). The CDR3 has 19 amino acids. The chain's CDR3 is CASSQDTRRPRAGNTEAFF.

This sequence joins TRBV6-2 or TRBV6-3 and TRBJ2-7. CDR3 length: 13 residues. The germline V gene encodes CDR1 MNHEY and CDR2 SVGEGT. This chain's CDR3 is CASRPASSYEQYF.

This sequence joins TRBV7-2 and TRBJ1-1; no DNA is available, so the TRBD1 call from TCRdb remains unchecked. From germline, CDR1 is SGHTA and CDR2 FQGNSA. The CDR3 consists of 13 residues. The CDR3 spells CASSLGSLNEAFF.

The chain is built from TRBV4-1 and TRBJ2-3. The CDR3 has 13 residues. Germline CDR1 reads MGHRA; CDR2 reads YSYEKL. This CDR3 reads CASSQTFTDTQYF.

This sequence joins TRBV15 and TRBJ2-3; the TRBD2 assignment by TCRdb is unverifiable without DNA. In germline, CDR1 is LNHNV, CDR2 YYDKDF (reference sequence). The CDR3 loop spans 15 amino acids. CDR3 in amino acids: CATSRVAGGPDTQYF.

The chain links TRBV6-1 to TRBJ1-6. The CDR3 extends over 14 amino acids. CDR1 is MNHNS and CDR2 is SASEGT in the germline V gene. CDR3 loop: CASSELSTGSPLHF.

The chain is built from TRBV20-1 and TRBJ2-5; TCRdb's D call of TRBD1 is untestable without DNA. Per the germline V gene, CDR1 is DFQATT and CDR2 is SNEGSKA (reference sequence). CDR3 length equals 18 residues. The CDR3 spells CSARGPQEGGSLQETQYF.

The V and J genes are TRBV27 and TRBJ1-2. The V gene's germline CDR1 is MNHEY and CDR2 SMNVEV (reference sequence). The CDR3 length is 13 residues. The CDR3 is CASSLNGRAGWMF.

The J gene is TRBJ2-1, the V gene TRBV7-2; the D gene TCRdb calls, TRBD2, cannot be checked with no DNA. The length of the CDR3 is 15 residues. Germline V CDR1 and CDR2: SGHTA, FQGNSA. The CDR3 reads CASSHLAGGPNEQFF.

The chain has TRBV6-5 and TRBJ2-1. The length of the CDR3 is 13 residues. Per germline, CDR1 MNHEY and CDR2 SVGAGI. This CDR3 is CASSYSFYNEQFF.